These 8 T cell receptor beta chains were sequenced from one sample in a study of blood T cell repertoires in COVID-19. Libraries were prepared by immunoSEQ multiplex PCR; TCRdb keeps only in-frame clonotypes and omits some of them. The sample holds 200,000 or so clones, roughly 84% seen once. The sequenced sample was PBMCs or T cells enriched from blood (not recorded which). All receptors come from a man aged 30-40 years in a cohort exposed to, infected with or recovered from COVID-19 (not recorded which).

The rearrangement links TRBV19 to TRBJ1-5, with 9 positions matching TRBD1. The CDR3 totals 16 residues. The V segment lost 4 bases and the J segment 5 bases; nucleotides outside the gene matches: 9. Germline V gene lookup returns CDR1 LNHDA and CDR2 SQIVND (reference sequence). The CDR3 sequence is CASSTDRGQGHQPQHF. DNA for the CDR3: TGTGCCAGTAGTACCGACCGGGGACAGGGCCATCAGCCCCAGCATTTT.

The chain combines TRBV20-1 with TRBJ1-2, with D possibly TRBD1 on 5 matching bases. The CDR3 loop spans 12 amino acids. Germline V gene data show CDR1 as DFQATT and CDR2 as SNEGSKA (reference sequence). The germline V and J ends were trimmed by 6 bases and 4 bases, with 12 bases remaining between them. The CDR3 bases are TGCAGTGCAAGTGGGGGGGGCTATGGCTACACCTTC. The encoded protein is CSASGGGYGYTF.

This chain's CDR3 is CASSHVMDTQYF. For the CDR3, the DNA is TGCGCCAGCAGCCATGTCATGGATACGCAGTATTTT. The V call is TRBV4-3, the J call TRBJ2-3; D is ambiguous. This CDR3 region has 12 residues. Germline lookup yields CDR1 LGHNA and CDR2 YSLEER. Trimming cost V 3 bases and J 6 bases, with 7 bases left between them.

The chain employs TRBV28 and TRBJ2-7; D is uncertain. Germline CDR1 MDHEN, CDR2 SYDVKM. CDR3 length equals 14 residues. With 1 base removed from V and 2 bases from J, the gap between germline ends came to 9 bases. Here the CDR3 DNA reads TGTGCCAGCAGTTTATCGGTCCCACCCTACGAGCAGTACTTC. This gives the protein CASSLSVPPYEQYF.

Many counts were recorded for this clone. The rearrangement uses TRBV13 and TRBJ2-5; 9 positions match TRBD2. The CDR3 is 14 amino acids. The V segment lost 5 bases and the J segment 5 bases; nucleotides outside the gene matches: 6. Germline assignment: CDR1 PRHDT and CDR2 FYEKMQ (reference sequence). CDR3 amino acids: CASSMREGGETQYF. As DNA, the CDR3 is TGTGCCAGCAGCATGCGGGAGGGCGGGGAGACCCAGTACTTC.

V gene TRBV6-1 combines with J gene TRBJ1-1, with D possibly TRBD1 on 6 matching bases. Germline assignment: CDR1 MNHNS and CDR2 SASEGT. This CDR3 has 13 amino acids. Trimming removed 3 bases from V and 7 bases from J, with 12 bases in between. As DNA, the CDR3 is TGTGCCAGCAGTGAGGGGGCTTTAAGTGAAGCTTTCTTT. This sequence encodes CASSEGALSEAFF.

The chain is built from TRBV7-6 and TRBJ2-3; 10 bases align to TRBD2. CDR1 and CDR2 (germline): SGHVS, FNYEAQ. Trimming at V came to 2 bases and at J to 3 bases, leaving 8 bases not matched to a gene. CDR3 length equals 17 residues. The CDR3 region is CASSLLPGLATTDTQYF. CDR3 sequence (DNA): TGTGCCAGCAGCTTATTGCCGGGACTAGCGACTACAGATACGCAGTATTTT.

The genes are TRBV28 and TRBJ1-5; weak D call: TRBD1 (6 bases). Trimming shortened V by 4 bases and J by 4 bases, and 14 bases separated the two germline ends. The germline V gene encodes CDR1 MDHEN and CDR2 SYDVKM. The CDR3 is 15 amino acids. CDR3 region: CASSSDRIYNQPQHF. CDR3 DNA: TGTGCCAGCAGTTCGGACAGAATCTATAATCAGCCCCAGCATTTT.